This T cell receptor beta chain appears in the sequencing data of a study of chemoradiotherapy in HPV16-positive cancers (dated by TCRdb to the early 2020s). Regarding the study in general: Functional T-cell assays on cells from two HPV16-positive patients defined candidate HPV-specific T-cell clones and common TCR motifs. The study asked whether T-cell immunity to the HPV oncoproteins E6 and E7 changes during chemoradiotherapy and whether this immunity affects survival. Next, the candidate HPV-specific TCRs and motifs were followed in TCR repertoires from more than 70 patients with HPV-related cancers.

The V and J ends are trimmed by 8 bases and 5 bases, leaving 27 bases between them. Reading from cysteine to phenylalanine, the CDR3 counts 18 amino acids. Kept here is only the CDR3 DNA, which spans 54 bases and is read in frame from base 1. The germline V gene yields ENHRY for CDR1 and SYGVKD for CDR2. Library construction relied on the immunoSEQ multiplex PCR assay. What TCRdb holds here is the immuneACCESS table cut down to in-frame rearrangements. Part of the clones is not present; checked against another copy, under half of the missing clones reflect an unresolved V gene, and the others are unexplained. The sample contains roughly 12,000 clones, around nine tenths of them found a single time. Around 5.3% of the sample is taken by the ten largest. Broad study findings and their caveats: Expansion of candidate HPV-specific clones and E7-related TCR motifs was observed in the tumor microenvironment during treatment, whereas no such expansion was observed for non-HPV-specific T cells. The functional definition of HPV-specific T cells was derived from only a couple of HPV16-positive patients, and the survival association was reported for HPV16-positive patients. Improved recurrence-free survival in HPV16-positive patients was associated with expansion of HPV-responsive T cells during chemoradiotherapy.

Repertoires were sampled repeatedly over the course of chemoradiotherapy, so clonal expansion could be followed in the tumor microenvironment. Points on this clone: No cognate antigen has been identified for it. Base qualities are not provided; no much larger clone lies one nucleotide away.

This TCR was recovered from a human donor with HPV-associated anogenital cancer. Specimen: blood, collected from a patient who underwent chemoradiotherapy. The receptor chain draws on TRBV10-3 and TRBJ2-2, with the D gene possibly TRBD1 or TRBD2, each one fitting 6 bases. In nucleotides, the sequence is TGTGCCATCGCAGAACAAATTGGGGGGCCGGAAAGAACCGGGGAGCTGTTTTTT. Translation gives CAIAEQIGGPERTGELFF.